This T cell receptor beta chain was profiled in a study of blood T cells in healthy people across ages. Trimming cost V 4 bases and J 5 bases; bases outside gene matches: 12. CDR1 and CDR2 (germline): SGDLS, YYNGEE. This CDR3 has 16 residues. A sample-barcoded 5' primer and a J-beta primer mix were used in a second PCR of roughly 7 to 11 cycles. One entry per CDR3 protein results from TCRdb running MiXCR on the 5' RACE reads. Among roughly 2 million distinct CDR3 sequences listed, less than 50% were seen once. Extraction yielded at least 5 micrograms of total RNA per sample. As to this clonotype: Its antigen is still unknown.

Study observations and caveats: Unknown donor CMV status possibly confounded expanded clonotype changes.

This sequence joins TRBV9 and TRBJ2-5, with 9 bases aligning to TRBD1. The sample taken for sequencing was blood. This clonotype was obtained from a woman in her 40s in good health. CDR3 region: CASSSTGTGTGETQYF. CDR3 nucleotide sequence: TGTGCCAGCAGCTCAACCGGGACAGGGACTGGGGAGACCCAGTACTTC.